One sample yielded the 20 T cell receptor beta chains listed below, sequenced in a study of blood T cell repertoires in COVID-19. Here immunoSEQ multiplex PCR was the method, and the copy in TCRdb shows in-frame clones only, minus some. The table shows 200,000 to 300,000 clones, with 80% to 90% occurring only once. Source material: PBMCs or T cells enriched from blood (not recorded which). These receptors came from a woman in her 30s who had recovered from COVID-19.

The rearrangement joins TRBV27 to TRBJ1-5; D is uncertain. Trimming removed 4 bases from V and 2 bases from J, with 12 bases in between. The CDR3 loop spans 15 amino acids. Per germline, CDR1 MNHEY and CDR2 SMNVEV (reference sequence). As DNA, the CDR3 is TGTGCCAGCAGTTCGAGCAATGAGGGCAATCAGCCCCAGCATTTT. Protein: CASSSSNEGNQPQHF.

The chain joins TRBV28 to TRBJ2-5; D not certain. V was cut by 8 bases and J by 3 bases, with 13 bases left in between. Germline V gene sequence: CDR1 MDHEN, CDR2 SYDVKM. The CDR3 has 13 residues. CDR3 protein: CASQVGAKETQYF. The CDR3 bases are TGTGCCAGCCAGGTCGGCGCAAAAGAGACCCAGTACTTC.

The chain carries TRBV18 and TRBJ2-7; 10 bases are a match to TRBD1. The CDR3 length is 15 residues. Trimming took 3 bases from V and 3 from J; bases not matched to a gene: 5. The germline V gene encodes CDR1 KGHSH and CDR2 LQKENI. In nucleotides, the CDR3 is TGTGCCAGCTCACCTGAGACAGGGGGCGTCTACGAGCAGTACTTC. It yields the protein CASSPETGGVYEQYF.

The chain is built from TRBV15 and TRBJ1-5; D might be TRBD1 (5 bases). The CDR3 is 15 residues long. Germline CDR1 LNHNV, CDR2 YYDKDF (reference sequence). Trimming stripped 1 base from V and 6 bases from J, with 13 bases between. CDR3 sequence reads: CATSRGGEVSQPQHF. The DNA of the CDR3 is TGTGCCACCAGCAGAGGAGGGGAGGTGTCTCAGCCCCAGCATTTT.

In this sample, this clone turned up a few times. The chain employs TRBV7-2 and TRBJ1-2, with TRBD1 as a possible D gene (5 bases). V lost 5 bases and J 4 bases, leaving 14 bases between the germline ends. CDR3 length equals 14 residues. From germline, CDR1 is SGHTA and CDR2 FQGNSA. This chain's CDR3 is CASSPTGGGYGYTF. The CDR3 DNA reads TGTGCCAGCAGCCCCACCGGGGGAGGCTATGGCTACACCTTC. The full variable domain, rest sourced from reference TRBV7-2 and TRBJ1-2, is GAGVSQSPSNKVTEKGKDVELRCDPISGHTALYWYRQSLGQGLEFLIYFQGNSAPDKSGLPSDRFSAERTGGSVSTLTIQRTQQEDSAVYLCASSPTGGGYGYTFGSGTRLTVV.

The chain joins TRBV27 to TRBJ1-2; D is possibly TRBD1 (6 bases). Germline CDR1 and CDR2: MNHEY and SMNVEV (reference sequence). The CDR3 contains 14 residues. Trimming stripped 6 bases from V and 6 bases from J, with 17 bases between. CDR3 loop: CASRPDRYQDGYTF. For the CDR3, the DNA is TGTGCCAGCAGACCCGACAGGTATCAGGATGGCTACACCTTC.

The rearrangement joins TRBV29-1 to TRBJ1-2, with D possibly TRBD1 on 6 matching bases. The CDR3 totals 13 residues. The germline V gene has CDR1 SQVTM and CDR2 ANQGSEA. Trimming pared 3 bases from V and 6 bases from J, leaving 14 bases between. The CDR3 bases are TGCAGCGTTGATAAAGGGGGTTCAAATGGCTACACCTTC. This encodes CSVDKGGSNGYTF.

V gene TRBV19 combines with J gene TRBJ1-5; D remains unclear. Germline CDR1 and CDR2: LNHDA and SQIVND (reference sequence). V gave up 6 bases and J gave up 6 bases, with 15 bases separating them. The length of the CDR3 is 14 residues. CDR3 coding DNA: TGTGCCAGTAGCGATAAAGCCCTGTCTCAGCCCCAGCATTTT. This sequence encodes CASSDKALSQPQHF.

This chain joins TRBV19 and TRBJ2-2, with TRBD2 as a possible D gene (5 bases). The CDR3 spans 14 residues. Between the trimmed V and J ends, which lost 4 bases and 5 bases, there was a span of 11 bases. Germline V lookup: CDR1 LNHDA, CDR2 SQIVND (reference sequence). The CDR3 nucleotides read TGTGCCAGTAGTAAAACGCGAGGGACCGGGGAGCTGTTTTTT. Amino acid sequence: CASSKTRGTGELFF.

CDR3 loop: CASGKLAGSTGELFF. The CDR3 DNA follows: TGTGCCAGCGGTAAGCTAGCGGGAAGCACCGGGGAGCTGTTTTTT. This chain links TRBV2 with TRBJ2-2; TRBD2 agrees at 9 bases. With 8 bases clipped from V and 4 bases from J, the junction kept 8 bases outside the gene matches. Germline assignment: CDR1 SNHLY and CDR2 FYNNEI. The CDR3 consists of 15 residues.

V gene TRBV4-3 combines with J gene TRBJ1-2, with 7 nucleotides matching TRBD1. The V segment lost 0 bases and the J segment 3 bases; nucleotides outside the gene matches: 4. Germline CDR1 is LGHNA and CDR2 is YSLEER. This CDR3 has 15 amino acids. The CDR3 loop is CASSQDFTGDYGYTF. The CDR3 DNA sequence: TGCGCCAGCAGCCAAGATTTTACAGGGGACTATGGCTACACCTTC.

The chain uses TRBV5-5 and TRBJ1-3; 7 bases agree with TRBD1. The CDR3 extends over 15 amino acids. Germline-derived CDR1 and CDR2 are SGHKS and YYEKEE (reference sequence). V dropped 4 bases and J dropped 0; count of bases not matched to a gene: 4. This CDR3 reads CASSTTGSSGNTIYF. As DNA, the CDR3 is TGTGCCAGCAGCACGACAGGGAGCTCTGGAAACACCATATATTTT.

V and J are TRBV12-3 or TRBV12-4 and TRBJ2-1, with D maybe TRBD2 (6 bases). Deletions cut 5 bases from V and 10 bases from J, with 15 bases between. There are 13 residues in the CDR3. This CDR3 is CASSPWRGREQFF. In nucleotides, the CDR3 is TGTGCCAGCAGTCCCTGGAGGGGCCGAGAGCAGTTCTTC.

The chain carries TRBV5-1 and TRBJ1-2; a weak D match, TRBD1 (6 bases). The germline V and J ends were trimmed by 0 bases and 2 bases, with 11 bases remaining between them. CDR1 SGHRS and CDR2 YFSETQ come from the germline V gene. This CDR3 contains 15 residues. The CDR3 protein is CASSLDTGKNYGYTF. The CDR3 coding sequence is TGCGCCAGCAGCTTGGACACAGGGAAGAACTATGGCTACACCTTC.

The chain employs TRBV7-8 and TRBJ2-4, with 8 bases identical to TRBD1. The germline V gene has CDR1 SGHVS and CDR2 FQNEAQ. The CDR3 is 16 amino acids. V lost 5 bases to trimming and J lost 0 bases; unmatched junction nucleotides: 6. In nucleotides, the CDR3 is TGTGCCAGCAGCAATGTACAGGGGGAAGCCAAAAACATTCAGTACTTC. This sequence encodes CASSNVQGEAKNIQYF.

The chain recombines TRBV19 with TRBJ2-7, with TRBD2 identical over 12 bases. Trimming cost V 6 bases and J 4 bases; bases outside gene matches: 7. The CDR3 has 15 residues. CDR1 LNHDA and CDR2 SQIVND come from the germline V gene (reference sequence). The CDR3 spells CASRASGLAGYEQYF. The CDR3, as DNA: TGTGCCAGTAGGGCTTCGGGACTAGCGGGTTACGAGCAGTACTTC.

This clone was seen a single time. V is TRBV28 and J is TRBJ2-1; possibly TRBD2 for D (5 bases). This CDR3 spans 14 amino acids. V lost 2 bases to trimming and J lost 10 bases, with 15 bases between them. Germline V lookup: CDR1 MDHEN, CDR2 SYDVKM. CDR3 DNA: TGTGCCAGCAGTTTAATTCTCCGGGAATCCGAGCAGTTCTTC. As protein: CASSLILRESEQFF.

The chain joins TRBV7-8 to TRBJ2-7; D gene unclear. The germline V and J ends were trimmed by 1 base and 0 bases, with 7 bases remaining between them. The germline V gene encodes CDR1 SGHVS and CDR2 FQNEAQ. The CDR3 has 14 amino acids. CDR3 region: CASSLVYSSYEQYF. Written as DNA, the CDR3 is TGTGCCAGCAGCTTAGTTTACTCCTCCTACGAGCAGTACTTC.

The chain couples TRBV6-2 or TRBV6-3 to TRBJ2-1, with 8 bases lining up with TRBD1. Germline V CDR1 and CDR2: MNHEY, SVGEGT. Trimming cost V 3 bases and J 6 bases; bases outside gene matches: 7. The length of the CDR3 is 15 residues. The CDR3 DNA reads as TGTGCCAGCAGTTATTCGGGACAGGTGGTCAATGAGCAGTTCTTC. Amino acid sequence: CASSYSGQVVNEQFF.

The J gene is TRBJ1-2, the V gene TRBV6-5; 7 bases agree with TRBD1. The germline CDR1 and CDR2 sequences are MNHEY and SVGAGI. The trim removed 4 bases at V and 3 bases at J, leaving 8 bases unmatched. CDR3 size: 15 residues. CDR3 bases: TGTGCCAGCAGTTTCCACAGGGGTCGGGACTATGGCTACACCTTC. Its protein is CASSFHRGRDYGYTF.